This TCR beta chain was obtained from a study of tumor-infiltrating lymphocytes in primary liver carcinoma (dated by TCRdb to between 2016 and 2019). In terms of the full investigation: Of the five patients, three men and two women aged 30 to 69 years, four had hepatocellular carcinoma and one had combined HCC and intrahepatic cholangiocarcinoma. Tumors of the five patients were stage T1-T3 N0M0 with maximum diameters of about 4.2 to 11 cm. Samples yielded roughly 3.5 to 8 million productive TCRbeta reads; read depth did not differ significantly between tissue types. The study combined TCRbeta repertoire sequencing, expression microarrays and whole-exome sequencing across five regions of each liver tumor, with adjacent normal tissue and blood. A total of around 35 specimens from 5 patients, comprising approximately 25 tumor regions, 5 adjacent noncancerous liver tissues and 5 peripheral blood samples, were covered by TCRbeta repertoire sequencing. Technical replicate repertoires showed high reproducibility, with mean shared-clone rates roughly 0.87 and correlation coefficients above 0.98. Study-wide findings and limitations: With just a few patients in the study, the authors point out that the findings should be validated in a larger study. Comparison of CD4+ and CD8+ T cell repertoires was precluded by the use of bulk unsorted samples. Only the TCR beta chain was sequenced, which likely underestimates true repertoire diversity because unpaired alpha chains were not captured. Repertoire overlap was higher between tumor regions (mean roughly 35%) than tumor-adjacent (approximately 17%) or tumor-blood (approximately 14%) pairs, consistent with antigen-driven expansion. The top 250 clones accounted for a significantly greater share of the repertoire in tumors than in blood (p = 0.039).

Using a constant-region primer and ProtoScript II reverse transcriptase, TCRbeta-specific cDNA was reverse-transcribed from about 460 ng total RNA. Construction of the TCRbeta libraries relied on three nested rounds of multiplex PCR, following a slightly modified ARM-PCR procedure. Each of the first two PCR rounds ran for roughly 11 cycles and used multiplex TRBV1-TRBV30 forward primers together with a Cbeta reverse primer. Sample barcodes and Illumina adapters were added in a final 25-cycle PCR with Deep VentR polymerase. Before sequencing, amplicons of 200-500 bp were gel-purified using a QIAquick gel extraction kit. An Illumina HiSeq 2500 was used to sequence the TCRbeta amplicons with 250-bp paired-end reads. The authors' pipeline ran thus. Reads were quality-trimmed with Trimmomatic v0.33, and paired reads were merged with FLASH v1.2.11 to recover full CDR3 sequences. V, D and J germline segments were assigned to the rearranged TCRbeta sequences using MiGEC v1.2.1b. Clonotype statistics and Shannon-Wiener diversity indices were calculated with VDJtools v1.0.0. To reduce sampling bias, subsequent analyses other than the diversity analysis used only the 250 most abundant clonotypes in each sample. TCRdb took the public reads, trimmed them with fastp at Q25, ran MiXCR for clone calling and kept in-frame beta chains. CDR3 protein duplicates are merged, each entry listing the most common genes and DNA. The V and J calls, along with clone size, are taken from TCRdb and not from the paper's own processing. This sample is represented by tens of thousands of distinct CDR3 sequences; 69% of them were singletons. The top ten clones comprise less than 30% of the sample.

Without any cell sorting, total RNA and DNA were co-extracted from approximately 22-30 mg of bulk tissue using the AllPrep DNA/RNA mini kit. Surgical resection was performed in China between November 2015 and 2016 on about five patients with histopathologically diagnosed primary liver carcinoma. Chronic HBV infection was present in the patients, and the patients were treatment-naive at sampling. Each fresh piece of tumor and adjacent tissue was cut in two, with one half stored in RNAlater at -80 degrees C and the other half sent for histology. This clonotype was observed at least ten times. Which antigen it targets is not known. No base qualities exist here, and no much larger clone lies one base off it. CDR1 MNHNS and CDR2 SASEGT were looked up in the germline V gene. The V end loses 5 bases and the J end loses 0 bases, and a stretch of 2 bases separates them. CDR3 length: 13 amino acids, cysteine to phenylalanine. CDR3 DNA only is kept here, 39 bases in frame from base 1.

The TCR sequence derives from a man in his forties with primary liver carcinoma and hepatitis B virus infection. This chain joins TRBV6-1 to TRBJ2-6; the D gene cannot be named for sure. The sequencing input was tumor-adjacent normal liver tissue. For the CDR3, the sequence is CASSNSGANVLTF. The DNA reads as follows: TGTGCCAGCAGTAACTCTGGGGCCAACGTCCTGACTTTC.